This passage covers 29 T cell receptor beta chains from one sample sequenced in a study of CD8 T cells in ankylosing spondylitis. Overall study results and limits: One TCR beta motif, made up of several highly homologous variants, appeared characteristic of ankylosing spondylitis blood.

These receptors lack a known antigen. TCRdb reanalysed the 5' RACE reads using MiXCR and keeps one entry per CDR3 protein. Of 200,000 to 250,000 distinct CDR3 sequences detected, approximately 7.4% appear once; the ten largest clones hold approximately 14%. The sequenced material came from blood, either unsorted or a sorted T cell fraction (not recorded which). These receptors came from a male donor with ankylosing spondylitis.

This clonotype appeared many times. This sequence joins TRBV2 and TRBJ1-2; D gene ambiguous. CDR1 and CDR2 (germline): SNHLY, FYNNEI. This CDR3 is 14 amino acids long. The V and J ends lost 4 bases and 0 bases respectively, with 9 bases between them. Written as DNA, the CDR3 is TGTGCCAGCAGTGTTACAGTATCTAACTATGGCTACACCTTC. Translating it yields CASSVTVSNYGYTF.

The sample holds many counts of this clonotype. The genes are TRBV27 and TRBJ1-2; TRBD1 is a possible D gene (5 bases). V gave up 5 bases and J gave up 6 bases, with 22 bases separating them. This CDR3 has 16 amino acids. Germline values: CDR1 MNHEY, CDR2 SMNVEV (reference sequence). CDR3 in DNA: TGTGCCAGCAGTCCCCAGGGACGAGACTTCTTGAATGGCTACACCTTC. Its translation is CASSPQGRDFLNGYTF.

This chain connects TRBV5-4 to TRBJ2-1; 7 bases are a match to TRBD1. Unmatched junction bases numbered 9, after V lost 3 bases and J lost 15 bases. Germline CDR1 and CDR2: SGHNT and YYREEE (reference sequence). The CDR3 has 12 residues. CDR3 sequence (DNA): TGTGCCAGCAGCTCGGGGACAGCCCGTCGGTTCTTC. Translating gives CASSSGTARRFF.

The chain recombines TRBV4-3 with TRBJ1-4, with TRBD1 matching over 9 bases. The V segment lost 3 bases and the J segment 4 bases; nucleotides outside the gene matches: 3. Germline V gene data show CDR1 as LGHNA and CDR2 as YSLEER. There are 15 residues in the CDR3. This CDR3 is CASSQGDRVNEKLFF. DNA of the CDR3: TGCGCCAGCAGCCAGGGGGACAGGGTTAATGAAAAACTGTTTTTT.

In nucleotides, the CDR3 is TGCGCCAGCAGTGCCGGGATCAATCAGCCCCAGCATTTT. Protein sequence: CASSAGINQPQHF. This chain joins TRBV10-2 and TRBJ1-5, with D unclear. Trimming pared 4 bases from V and 3 bases from J, leaving 7 bases between. CDR3 size: 13 residues. Germline-derived CDR1 and CDR2 are WSHSY and SAAADI.

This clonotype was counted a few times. The CDR3 here is CASSHSTSGPLDTQYF. Here the CDR3 DNA reads TGCGCCAGCAGCCACTCGACTAGCGGACCACTAGATACGCAGTATTTT. V and J are TRBV4-3 and TRBJ2-3; TRBD2 agrees at 9 bases. V lost 3 bases, J lost 5 bases, and 9 bases stayed unmatched. The CDR3 is 16 amino acids. CDR1 and CDR2 from the germline V gene are LGHNA and YSLEER.

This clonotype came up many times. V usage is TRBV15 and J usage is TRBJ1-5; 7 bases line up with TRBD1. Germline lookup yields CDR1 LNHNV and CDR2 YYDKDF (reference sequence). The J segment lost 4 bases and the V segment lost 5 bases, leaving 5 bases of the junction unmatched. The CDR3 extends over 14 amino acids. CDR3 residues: CATSSRDRNQPQHF. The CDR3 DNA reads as TGTGCCACCAGCTCTCGGGACAGAAATCAGCCCCAGCATTTT.

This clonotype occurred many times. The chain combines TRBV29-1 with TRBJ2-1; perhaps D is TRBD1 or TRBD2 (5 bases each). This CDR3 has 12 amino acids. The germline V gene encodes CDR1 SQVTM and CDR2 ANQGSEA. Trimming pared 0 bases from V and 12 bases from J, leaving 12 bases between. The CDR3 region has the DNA TGCAGCGTTGAAGACAACCGGGACCGGCAGTTCTTC. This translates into CSVEDNRDRQFF.

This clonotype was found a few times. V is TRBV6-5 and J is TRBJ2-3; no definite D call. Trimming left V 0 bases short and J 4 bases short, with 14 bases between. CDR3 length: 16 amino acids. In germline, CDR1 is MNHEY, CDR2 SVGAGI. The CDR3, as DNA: TGTGCCAGCAGTTACTCCGGCTCTCAGGTGGCAGATACGCAGTATTTT. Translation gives CASSYSGSQVADTQYF.

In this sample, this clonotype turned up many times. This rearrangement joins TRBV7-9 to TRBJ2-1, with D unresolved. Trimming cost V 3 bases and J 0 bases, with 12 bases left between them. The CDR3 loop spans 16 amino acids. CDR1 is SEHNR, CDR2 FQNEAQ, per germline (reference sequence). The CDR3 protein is CASSLNTPPSYNEQFF. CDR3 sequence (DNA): TGTGCCAGCAGCTTGAATACCCCACCCTCCTACAATGAGCAGTTCTTC.

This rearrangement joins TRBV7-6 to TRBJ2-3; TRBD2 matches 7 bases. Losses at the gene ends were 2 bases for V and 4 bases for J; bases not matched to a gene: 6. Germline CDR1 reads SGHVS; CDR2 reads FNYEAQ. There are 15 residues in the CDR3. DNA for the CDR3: TGTGCCAGCAGCTTAACAACCGGACTAGCAGATACGCAGTATTTT. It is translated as CASSLTTGLADTQYF.

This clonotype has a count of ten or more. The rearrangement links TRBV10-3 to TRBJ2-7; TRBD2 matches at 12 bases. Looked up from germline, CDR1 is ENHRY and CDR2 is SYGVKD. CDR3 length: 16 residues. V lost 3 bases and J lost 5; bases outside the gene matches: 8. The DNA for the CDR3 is TGTGCCATCAGTGACCTACCTAGCGGGAGGGCACACGAGCAGTACTTC. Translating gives CAISDLPSGRAHEQYF.

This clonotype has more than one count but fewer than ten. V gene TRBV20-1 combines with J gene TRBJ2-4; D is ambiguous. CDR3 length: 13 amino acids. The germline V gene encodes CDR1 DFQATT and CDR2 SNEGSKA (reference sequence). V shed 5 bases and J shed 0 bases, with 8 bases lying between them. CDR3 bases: TGCAGTGCTGACCAACTAGCCAAAAACATTCAGTACTTC. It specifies CSADQLAKNIQYF.

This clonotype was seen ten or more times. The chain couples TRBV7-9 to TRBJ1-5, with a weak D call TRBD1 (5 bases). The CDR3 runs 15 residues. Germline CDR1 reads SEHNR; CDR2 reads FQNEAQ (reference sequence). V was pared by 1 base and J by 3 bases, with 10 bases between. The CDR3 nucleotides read TGTGCCAGCAGCTTAGAGACAGAACCCAATCAGCCCCAGCATTTT. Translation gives CASSLETEPNQPQHF.

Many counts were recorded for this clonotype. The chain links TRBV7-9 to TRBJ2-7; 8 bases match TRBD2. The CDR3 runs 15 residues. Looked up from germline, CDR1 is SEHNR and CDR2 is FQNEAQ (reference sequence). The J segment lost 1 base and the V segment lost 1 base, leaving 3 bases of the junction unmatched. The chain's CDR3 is CASSLDSGDSYEQYF. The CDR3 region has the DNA TGTGCCAGCAGCTTAGATAGCGGGGATTCCTACGAGCAGTACTTC. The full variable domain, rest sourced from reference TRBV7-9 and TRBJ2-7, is DTGVSQNPRHKITKRGQNVTFRCDPISEHNRLYWYRQTLGQGPEFLTYFQNEAQLEKSRLLSDRFSAERPKGSFSTLEIQRTEQGDSAMYLCASSLDSGDSYEQYFGPGTRLTVT.

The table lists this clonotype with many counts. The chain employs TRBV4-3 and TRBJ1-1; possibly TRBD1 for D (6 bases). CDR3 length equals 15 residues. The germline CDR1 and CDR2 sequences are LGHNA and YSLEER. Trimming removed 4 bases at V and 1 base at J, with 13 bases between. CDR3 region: CASSLRQDPNTEAFF. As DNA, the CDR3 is TGCGCCAGCAGCCTCCGACAGGACCCGAACACTGAAGCTTTCTTT.

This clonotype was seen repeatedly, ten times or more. The CDR3 DNA follows: TGTGCCAGCAGTCGGACTAGCGGGCGCTCCTACGAGCAGTACTTC. This encodes CASSRTSGRSYEQYF. J is TRBJ2-7 and V is TRBV5-6; 11 bases match TRBD2. CDR3 length equals 15 residues. The J segment lost 0 bases and the V segment lost 5 bases, leaving 4 bases of the junction unmatched. Germline CDR1 and CDR2: SGHDT and YYEEEE.

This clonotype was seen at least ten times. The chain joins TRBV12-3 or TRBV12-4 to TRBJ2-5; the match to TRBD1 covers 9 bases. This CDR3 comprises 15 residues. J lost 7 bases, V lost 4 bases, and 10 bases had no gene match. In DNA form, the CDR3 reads TGTGCCAGCAGTTCACGGGGACAGGGAAGAGGGACCCAGTACTTC. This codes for CASSSRGQGRGTQYF.

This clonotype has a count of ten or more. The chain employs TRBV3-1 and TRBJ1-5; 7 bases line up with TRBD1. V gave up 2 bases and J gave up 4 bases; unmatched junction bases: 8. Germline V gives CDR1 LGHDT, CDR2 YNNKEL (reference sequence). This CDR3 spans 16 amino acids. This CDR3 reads CASSQTSGGWNQPQHF. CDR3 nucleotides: TGTGCCAGCAGCCAAACCTCAGGGGGATGGAATCAGCCCCAGCATTTT.

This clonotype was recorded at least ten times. CDR3 nucleotide sequence: TGTGCCAGCAGCTTAGACAGCCCCTCTTCCTACGAGCAGTACTTC. Protein: CASSLDSPSSYEQYF. This chain links TRBV7-6 with TRBJ2-7; D remains unclear. Trimming removed 1 base from V and 1 base from J, with 11 bases in between. The V gene's germline CDR1 is SGHVS and CDR2 FNYEAQ. The CDR3 runs 15 residues.

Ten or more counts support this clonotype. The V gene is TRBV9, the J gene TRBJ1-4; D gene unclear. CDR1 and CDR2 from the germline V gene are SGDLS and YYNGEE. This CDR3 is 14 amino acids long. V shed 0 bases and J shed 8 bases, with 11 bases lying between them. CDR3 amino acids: CASSVDGLGEKLFF. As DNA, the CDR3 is TGTGCCAGCAGCGTAGACGGACTTGGGGAAAAACTGTTTTTT.

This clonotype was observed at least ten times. CDR3 sequence: CASRPGLNSPLHF. The CDR3 DNA reads as TGCGCCAGCAGACCGGGCCTTAATTCACCCCTCCACTTT. The V gene is TRBV5-1, the J gene TRBJ1-6; D unclear. Germline assignment: CDR1 SGHRS and CDR2 YFSETQ. V was trimmed by 5 bases and J by 6 bases, leaving 9 bases between them. This CDR3 region has 13 residues.

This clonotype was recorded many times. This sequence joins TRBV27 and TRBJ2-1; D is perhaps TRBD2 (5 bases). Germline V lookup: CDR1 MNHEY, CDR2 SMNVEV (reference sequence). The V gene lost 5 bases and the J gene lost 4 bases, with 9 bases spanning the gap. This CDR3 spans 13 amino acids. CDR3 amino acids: CASSPERYNEQFF. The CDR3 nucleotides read TGTGCCAGCAGTCCCGAGCGGTACAATGAGCAGTTCTTC.

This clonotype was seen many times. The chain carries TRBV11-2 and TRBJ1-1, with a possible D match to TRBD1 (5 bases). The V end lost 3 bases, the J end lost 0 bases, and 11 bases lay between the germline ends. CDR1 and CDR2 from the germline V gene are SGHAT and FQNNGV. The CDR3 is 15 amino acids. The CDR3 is CASSFDSILNTEAFF. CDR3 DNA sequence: TGTGCCAGCAGCTTTGACAGTATCCTGAACACTGAAGCTTTCTTT.

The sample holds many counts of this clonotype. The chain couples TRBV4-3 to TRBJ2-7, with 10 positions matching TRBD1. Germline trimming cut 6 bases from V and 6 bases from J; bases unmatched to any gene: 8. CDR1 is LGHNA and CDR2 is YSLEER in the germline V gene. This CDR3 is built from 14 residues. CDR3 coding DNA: TGCGCCAGCAGGGACGGACAGGGGGTCGGCGAGCAGTACTTC. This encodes CASRDGQGVGEQYF.

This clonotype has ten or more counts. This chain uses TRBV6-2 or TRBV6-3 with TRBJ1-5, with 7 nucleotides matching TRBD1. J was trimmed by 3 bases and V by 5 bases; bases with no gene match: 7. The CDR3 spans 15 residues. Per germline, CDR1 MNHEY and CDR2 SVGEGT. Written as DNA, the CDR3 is TGTGCCAGCAGTCAAAGACAGGGCTACAATCAGCCCCAGCATTTT. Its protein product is CASSQRQGYNQPQHF.

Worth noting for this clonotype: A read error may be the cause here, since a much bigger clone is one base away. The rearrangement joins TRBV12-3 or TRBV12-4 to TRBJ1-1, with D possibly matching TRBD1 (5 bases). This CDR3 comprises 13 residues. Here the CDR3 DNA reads TGTGCCGGCAGTTTCGGGGGTAAGACTGAAGCTTTCTTT. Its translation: CAGSFGGKTEAFF.

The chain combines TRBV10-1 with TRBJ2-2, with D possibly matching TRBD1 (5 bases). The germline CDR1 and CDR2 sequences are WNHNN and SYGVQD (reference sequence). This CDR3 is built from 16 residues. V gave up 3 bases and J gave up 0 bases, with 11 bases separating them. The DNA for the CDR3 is TGCGCCAGCAGTGACTTGTGGGGCGCGAACACCGGGGAGCTGTTTTTT. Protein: CASSDLWGANTGELFF.

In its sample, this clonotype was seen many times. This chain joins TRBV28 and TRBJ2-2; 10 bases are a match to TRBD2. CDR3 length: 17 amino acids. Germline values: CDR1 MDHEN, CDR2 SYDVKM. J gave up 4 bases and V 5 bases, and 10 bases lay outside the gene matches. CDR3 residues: CASSATASGSFTGELFF. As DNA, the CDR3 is TGTGCCAGCAGTGCAACCGCTAGCGGGAGTTTCACCGGGGAGCTGTTTTTT.